One and the same sample provided the 21 T cell receptor beta chains below, sequenced in a study of blood T cell repertoires in COVID-19. Here immunoSEQ multiplex PCR was the method, and the copy in TCRdb shows in-frame clones only, minus some. This sample carries some 390,000 clones, roughly nine tenths of them seen once, and the ten largest clones take roughly 1.1%. Sequencing was done on a sample of PBMCs or T cells enriched from blood (not recorded which). The source is a man aged 30-40 years who had recovered from COVID-19.

This clone occurred once. This rearrangement joins TRBV28 to TRBJ2-7, with 7 bases fitting TRBD2. With 5 bases clipped from V and 4 bases from J, the junction kept 2 bases outside the gene matches. The CDR3 sequence is 12 residues long. Per germline, CDR1 MDHEN and CDR2 SYDVKM. Here the CDR3 reads CASSVLAYEQYF. Here the CDR3 DNA reads TGTGCCAGCAGTGTACTAGCGTACGAGCAGTACTTC. The variable domain in full, completed from reference TRBV28 and TRBJ2-7, reads DVKVTQSSRYLVKRTGEKVFLECVQDMDHENMFWYRQDPGLGLRLIYFSYDVKMKEKGDIPEGYSVSREKKERFSLILESASTNQTSMYLCASSVLAYEQYFGPGTRLTVT.

This chain links TRBV7-9 with TRBJ1-2, with D possibly matching TRBD1 (6 bases). Trimming pared 1 base from V and 2 bases from J, leaving 11 bases between. Germline values: CDR1 SEHNR, CDR2 FQNEAQ (reference sequence). The CDR3 loop spans 15 amino acids. The CDR3 loop is CASSLGTAQNYGYTF. The CDR3, as DNA: TGTGCCAGCAGCTTAGGGACAGCCCAAAACTATGGCTACACCTTC. The variable domain in full, with the rest retrieved from reference TRBV7-9 and TRBJ1-2, is DTGVSQNPRHKITKRGQNVTFRCDPISEHNRLYWYRQTLGQGPEFLTYFQNEAQLEKSRLLSDRFSAERPKGSFSTLEIQRTEQGDSAMYLCASSLGTAQNYGYTFGSGTRLTVV.

This clone was recorded once. The V and J genes are TRBV6-5 and TRBJ1-1; D is unclear. This CDR3 has 14 residues. The germline CDR1 and CDR2 sequences are MNHEY and SVGAGI. Trimming removed 6 bases at V and 4 bases at J, with 15 bases between. The CDR3 coding sequence is TGTGCCAGCAGATGGACCCGGGAAGGCACTGAAGCTTTCTTT. Residues: CASRWTREGTEAFF.

This clone showed up just once. The rearrangement uses TRBV10-3 and TRBJ2-5; TRBD1 agrees at 8 bases. The trim removed 3 bases at V and 1 base at J, leaving 7 bases unmatched. Germline V lookup: CDR1 ENHRY, CDR2 SYGVKD. The CDR3 length is 16 residues. The CDR3 here is CAISESRTGPQETQYF. CDR3 DNA: TGTGCCATCAGTGAAAGCCGGACAGGGCCCCAAGAGACCCAGTACTTC.

The chain uses TRBV5-1 and TRBJ2-3; D ambiguous. The germline V and J ends were trimmed by 3 bases and 4 bases, with 15 bases remaining between them. This CDR3 is 15 amino acids long. CDR1 is SGHRS, CDR2 YFSETQ, per germline. The CDR3 region has the DNA TGCGCCAGCAGCTCCGAAGCCATGAGAGCAGATACGCAGTATTTT. Translating it yields CASSSEAMRADTQYF.

This rearrangement joins TRBV2 to TRBJ1-2; TRBD1 aligns across 8 bases. The CDR3 contains 18 residues. The ends lost 8 bases at V and 5 bases at J; junction bases unmatched: 22. Germline V lookup: CDR1 SNHLY, CDR2 FYNNEI. The CDR3 nucleotides read TGTGCCAGCTCGCTACGGACAGGGAAAACTATAAGGGGATATGGCTACACCTTC. Amino acids: CASSLRTGKTIRGYGYTF. The full variable domain, with the rest looked up from reference TRBV2 and TRBJ1-2, is EPEVTQTPSHQVTQMGQEVILRCVPISNHLYFYWYRQILGQKVEFLVSFYNNEISEKSEIFDDQFSVERPDGSNFTLKIRSTKLEDSAMYFCASSLRTGKTIRGYGYTFGSGTRLTVV.

The gene calls are TRBV11-2 and TRBJ1-2; D might be TRBD1 (6 bases). There are 13 residues in the CDR3. The germline CDR1 and CDR2 sequences are SGHAT and FQNNGV. The germline V and J ends were trimmed by 2 bases and 4 bases, with 8 bases remaining between them. The CDR3: CASSLNRVYGYTF. In DNA, the CDR3 is TGTGCCAGCAGCTTAAACAGGGTCTATGGCTACACCTTC.

This clone was found once. The rearrangement links TRBV7-2 to TRBJ2-1; D possibly corresponds to TRBD2 (5 bases). There are 15 residues in the CDR3. Looked up from germline, CDR1 is SGHTA and CDR2 is FQGNSA. V was clipped by 5 bases and J by 0 bases, with 11 bases between them. CDR3 DNA: TGTGCCAGCAGCCCCTGGACTGGCTCCTACAATGAGCAGTTCTTC. Amino acids: CASSPWTGSYNEQFF.

The chain couples TRBV10-3 to TRBJ2-3; 10 bases are shared with TRBD2. The V gene end was trimmed by 6 bases and the J gene end by 1 base; junction bases not matched to a gene: 4. The CDR3 sequence is 15 residues long. The germline V gene has CDR1 ENHRY and CDR2 SYGVKD. This CDR3 reads CAISSGLAGTDTQYF. The CDR3 DNA follows: TGTGCCATCAGCTCAGGACTAGCGGGCACAGATACGCAGTATTTT.

The chain is built from TRBV25-1 and TRBJ2-7; D gene ambiguous. CDR1 is MGHDK, CDR2 SYGVNS, per germline. The CDR3 covers 13 residues. V shed 3 bases and J shed 3 bases, with 9 bases lying between them. The CDR3 coding sequence is TGTGCCAGCAGTGATCTACTCCACTACGAGCAGTACTTC. Amino acid sequence: CASSDLLHYEQYF.

The V call is TRBV5-1, the J call TRBJ1-5, with a weak D call TRBD1 (5 bases). Trimming took off 1 base at V and 3 bases at J, with 14 bases between the two ends. Germline-derived CDR1 and CDR2 are SGHRS and YFSETQ. The CDR3 consists of 16 residues. The CDR3 spells CASSLLQAENNQPQHF. The CDR3 nucleotides read TGCGCCAGCAGCTTGTTACAGGCGGAGAACAATCAGCCCCAGCATTTT.

The chain has TRBV7-2 and TRBJ2-7; D remains ambiguous. The CDR3 runs 14 residues. Germline V gives CDR1 SGHTA, CDR2 FQGNSA. The V gene lost 1 base and the J gene lost 6 bases, with 13 bases spanning the gap. The CDR3 nucleotides read TGTGCCAGCAGCTTAGGTCTACTCCGGAGCGAGCAGTACTTC. Translated: CASSLGLLRSEQYF.

This chain uses TRBV13 with TRBJ2-5; 8 bases map to TRBD1. Trimming took 5 bases from V and 1 from J; bases not matched to a gene: 3. Germline CDR1 PRHDT, CDR2 FYEKMQ (reference sequence). The CDR3 contains 14 residues. The CDR3 DNA reads as TGTGCCAGCAGCACCGGGACAGGCCAAGAGACCCAGTACTTC. Protein sequence: CASSTGTGQETQYF.

The rearrangement uses TRBV28 and TRBJ1-5; D possibly corresponds to TRBD1 (6 bases). This CDR3 spans 15 amino acids. Per the germline V gene, CDR1 is MDHEN and CDR2 is SYDVKM. Between the trimmed V and J ends, which lost 2 bases and 3 bases, there was a span of 11 bases. CDR3 protein: CASSLDRNPNQPQHF. In nucleotides, the CDR3 is TGTGCCAGCAGTTTAGACAGGAACCCCAATCAGCCCCAGCATTTT.

This clone was picked up one time. The chain links TRBV28 to TRBJ2-7, with 11 bases lining up with TRBD2. CDR1 is MDHEN and CDR2 is SYDVKM in the germline V gene. J was trimmed by 3 bases and V by 4 bases; bases with no gene match: 2. The CDR3 is made up of 14 amino acids. CDR3 amino acids: CASSSSGRNYEQYF. Written as DNA, the CDR3 is TGTGCCAGCAGTTCTAGCGGGAGGAACTACGAGCAGTACTTC.

This chain uses TRBV11-2 with TRBJ1-3; no clear D. Trimming took 1 base from V and 4 from J, leaving 11 bases between them. This CDR3 is built from 15 residues. Germline CDR1 is SGHAT and CDR2 is FQNNGV. The CDR3 reads CASSLVWEAGNTIYF. For the CDR3, the DNA is TGTGCCAGCAGCTTAGTTTGGGAGGCCGGAAACACCATATATTTT. Full variable domain (missing parts from reference TRBV11-2 and TRBJ1-3): EAGVAQSPRYKIIEKRQSVAFWCNPISGHATLYWYQQILGQGPKLLIQFQNNGVVDDSQLPKDRFSAERLKGVDSTLKIQPAKLEDSAVYLCASSLVWEAGNTIYFGEGSWLTVV.

The genes are TRBV30 and TRBJ2-1; 7 nucleotides line up with TRBD2. J gave up 7 bases and V 4 bases, and 10 bases lay outside the gene matches. The CDR3 runs 14 residues. The germline V gene has CDR1 GTSNPN and CDR2 SVGIG (reference sequence). CDR3 nucleotides: TGTGCCTGGACTCCTCGGGCGGGAGTAAATGAGCAGTTCTTC. Translation gives CAWTPRAGVNEQFF.

The chain has TRBV7-2 and TRBJ2-7; 10 bases are a match to TRBD2. Germline V lookup: CDR1 SGHTA, CDR2 FQGNSA. CDR3 length equals 14 residues. V trimming: 3 bases; J trimming: 3 bases; junction bases outside the gene matches: 2. This CDR3 reads CASSFSSGSYEQYF. The CDR3 nucleotides are TGTGCCAGCAGCTTCTCTAGCGGGAGCTACGAGCAGTACTTC.

This clone appeared a single time. The chain links TRBV12-5 to TRBJ2-1; D might be TRBD2 (5 bases). The CDR3 spans 12 residues. Germline V CDR1 and CDR2: LGHNT, FRNRAP. V was shortened by 7 bases and J by 4 bases, with 8 bases between the two germline ends. The CDR3, as DNA: TGTGCTAGTGCCGGAGGTTACAATGAGCAGTTCTTC. Translated, it gives CASAGGYNEQFF. The full variable domain, its missing parts supplied by reference TRBV12-5 and TRBJ2-1, is DARVTQTPRHKVTEMGQEVTMRCQPILGHNTVFWYRQTMMQGLELLAYFRNRAPLDDSGMPKDRFSAEMPDATLATLKIQPSEPRDSAVYFCASAGGYNEQFFGPGTRLTVL.

This clone was seen once. The CDR3: CASRPGGSGADTQYF. DNA of the CDR3: TGTGCCAGCAGGCCGGGCGGCAGCGGGGCAGATACGCAGTATTTT. This chain links TRBV3-1 (or the pseudogene TRBV3-2) with TRBJ2-3, with 7 bases lining up with TRBD2. CDR1 is LGHDT, CDR2 YNNKEL, per germline (reference sequence). The ends lost 6 bases at V and 4 bases at J; junction bases unmatched: 10. This CDR3 has 15 amino acids.

This chain links TRBV7-6 with TRBJ2-1; 9 bases line up with TRBD1. The germline gives CDR1 SGHVS, CDR2 FNYEAQ. This CDR3 has 15 residues. After removal of 5 bases from V and 2 bases from J, the junction contained 4 bases not matched to a gene. DNA for the CDR3: TGTGCCAGCAGCAACCGGGACAGGGCCTACAATGAGCAGTTCTTC. The encoded protein is CASSNRDRAYNEQFF.